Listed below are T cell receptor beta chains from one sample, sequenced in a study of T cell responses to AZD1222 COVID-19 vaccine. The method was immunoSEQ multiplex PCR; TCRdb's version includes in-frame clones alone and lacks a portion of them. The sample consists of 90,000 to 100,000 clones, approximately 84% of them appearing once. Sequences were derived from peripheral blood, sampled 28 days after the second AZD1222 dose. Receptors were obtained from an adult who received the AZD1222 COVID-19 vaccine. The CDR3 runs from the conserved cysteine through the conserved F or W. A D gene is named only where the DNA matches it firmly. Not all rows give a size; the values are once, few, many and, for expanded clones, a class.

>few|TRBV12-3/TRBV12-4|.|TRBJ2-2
TGTGTTGTGCGATCCCCAGGGGCCGGGGAGCTGTTTTTT
CVVRSPGAGELFF
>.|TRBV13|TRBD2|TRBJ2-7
TGTGCCAGCAGACTTAGCGGGGGGGCCCACGAGCAGTACTTC
CASRLSGGAHEQYF
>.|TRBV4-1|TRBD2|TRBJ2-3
TGCGCCAGCAGCCAGGGAAATGCTCTAGCGGGAGATACGCAGTATTTT
CASSQGNALAGDTQYF
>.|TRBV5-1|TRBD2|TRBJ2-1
TGCGCCAGCAGCTCACGGGGGGGAGCCGGTGAGCAGTTCTTC
CASSSRGGAGEQFF
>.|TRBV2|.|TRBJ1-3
TGTGCCAGCAGGTCCGATACAAAAAACACCATATATTTT
CASRSDTKNTIYF
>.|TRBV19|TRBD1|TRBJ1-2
TGTGCCAGTAGTATGGGCAGGGGGCCTTTGGGTGGCTACACCTTC
CASSMGRGPLGGYTF
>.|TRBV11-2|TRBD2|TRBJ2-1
TGTGCCAGCAGCCCTAGCGGGAGTGAGCAGTTCTTC
CASSPSGSEQFF
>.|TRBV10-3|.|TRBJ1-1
TGTGCCATCAGTGTCGATCTACCGGTCGGAGCTTTCTTT
CAISVDLPVGAFF
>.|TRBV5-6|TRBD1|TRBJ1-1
TGTGCCAGCAGACTTTTGGGACAGCTGAACACTGAAGCTTTCTTT
CASRLLGQLNTEAFF
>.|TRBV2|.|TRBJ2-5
TGTGCCAGCAGGGCGGGACCCGCATTCGGGACCCAGTACTTC
CASRAGPAFGTQYF
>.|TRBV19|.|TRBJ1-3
TGTGCCAGTAGCCGGCAATCTGGAAACACCATATATTTT
CASSRQSGNTIYF
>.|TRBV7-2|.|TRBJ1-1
TGTGCCAGCAGCTTAGCCCAGGGGATGGTCACTGAAGCTTTCTTT
CASSLAQGMVTEAFF
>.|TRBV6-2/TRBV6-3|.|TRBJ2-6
TGTGCCAGCAGTTTGGGGAGACCTGGGGCCAACGTCCTGACTTTC
CASSLGRPGANVLTF
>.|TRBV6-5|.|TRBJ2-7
TGTGCCAGCTCGAGGGCCTACGAGCAGTACTTC
CASSRAYEQYF
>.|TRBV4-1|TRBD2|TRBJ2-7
TGCGCCAGCAGCCACCCAGCGGGGGGGCCGGACGAGCAGTACTTC
CASSHPAGGPDEQYF
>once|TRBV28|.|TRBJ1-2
TGTGCCAGCTTTGCCCCCCGGGGAGGGACGTATGGCTACACCTTC
CASFAPRGGTYGYTF
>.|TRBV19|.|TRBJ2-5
TGTGCCAGTAGTGTAGAAGAGACCCAGTACTTC
CASSVEETQYF
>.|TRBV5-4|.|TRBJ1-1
TGTGCCAGCAGCTTGGGGGACCCACTGTCTGAAGCTTTCTTT
CASSLGDPLSEAFF
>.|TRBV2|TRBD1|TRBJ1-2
TGTGCCAGCAGAACCGAGGGAGGGGGCTCAGATGGCTACACCTTC
CASRTEGGGSDGYTF
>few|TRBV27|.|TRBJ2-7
TGTGCCAGCAGTTTCGGGCCTTCTGTGAGCGAGCAGTACTTC
CASSFGPSVSEQYF
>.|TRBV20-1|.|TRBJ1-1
TGCAGTGTAGTAGGCACTGAAGCTTTCTTT
CSVVGTEAFF
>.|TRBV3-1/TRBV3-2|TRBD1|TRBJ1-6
TGTGCCAGCAGCCAAGGGGACAGTGGCCCCCTCCACTTT
CASSQGDSGPLHF
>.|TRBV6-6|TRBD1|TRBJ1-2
TGTGCCAGCAGCGAGCCGGGACAGGCCTATGGCTACACCTTC
CASSEPGQAYGYTF
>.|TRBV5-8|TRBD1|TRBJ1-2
TGTGCCAGCAGCCTGAGGACAGGGGGCACGTTGATCAGCGGCTACACCTTC
CASSLRTGGTLISGYTF
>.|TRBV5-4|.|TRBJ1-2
TGTGCCAGCAGCTTAATGGGGTCCCTTCTCAATGGCTACACCTTC
CASSLMGSLLNGYTF
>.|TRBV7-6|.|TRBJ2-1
TGTGCCAGCAGCTACGGGGGCGACTTAAACAATGAGCAGTTCTTC
CASSYGGDLNNEQFF
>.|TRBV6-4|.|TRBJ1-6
TGTGCCAGCAGTCTGCCGGGAGCTAATAATTCACCCCTCCACTTT
CASSLPGANNSPLHF
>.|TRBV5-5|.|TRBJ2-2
TGTGCCAGCAGCTCAACCATTTACACGAACACCGGGGAGCTGTTTTTT
CASSSTIYTNTGELFF
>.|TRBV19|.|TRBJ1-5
TGTGCCAGTAGTGCCTGGACTGGGGGTGGCAATCAGCCCCAGCATTTT
CASSAWTGGGNQPQHF
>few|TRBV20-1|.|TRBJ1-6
TGCAGTGCTGGTGGTGTGATCCCTAGTTCGGGAAGGGAAAGCTTT
CSAGGVIPSSGRESF